This TCR beta chain stems from a study of CD4 T cells in relation to SARS-CoV-2 and coronaviruses. On the study more broadly: TCR beta CDR3s were sequenced after approximately nine-day antigen culture of PBMCs. The HLA restriction of the shared crossreactive spike epitopes was mapped. No peptide or an HIV-1 Nef peptide pool served as negative control.

Before the COVID-19 pandemic, during about 2010-2018, CD4+ T cells were taken from unexposed donors. Isolation of CD4+ T cells took place after approximately 10 days in culture. Approximately 1.8 million PBMCs per well were cultured with around 9.2 IU/ml IL-2. This CDR3 has 13 residues. The V gene lost 5 bases and the J gene lost 4 bases, with 11 bases spanning the gap. In germline, CDR1 is SGHTA, CDR2 FQGNSA. Profiled with immunoSEQ multiplex PCR; TCRdb holds only in-frame clones, not every one. The sample shows 20,000 to 25,000 clones, about 70% of them seen only once. This clone was seen a handful of times. Its specificity is unknown.

Sequenced material: CD4+ T cells from PBMCs, cultured in vitro. The V gene is TRBV7-2, the J gene TRBJ1-2, with a possible D match to TRBD1 (5 bases). The TCR originated in a human donor in good health. In nucleotides, the CDR3 is TGTGCCAGCAGCCCCGGGGGTCTCTATGGCTACACCTTC. This translates into CASSPGGLYGYTF. Supplemented by reference TRBV7-2 and TRBJ1-2, the full variable domain reads GAGVSQSPSNKVTEKGKDVELRCDPISGHTALYWYRQSLGQGLEFLIYFQGNSAPDKSGLPSDRFSAERTGGSVSTLTIQRTQQEDSAVYLCASSPGGLYGYTFGSGTRLTVV.